Below are 23 T cell receptor beta chains sequenced from a single sample in a study of T cells in Graves' hyperthyroidism and ophthalmopathy. TCR beta CDR3 regions were amplified from RNA transcripts. First-round RT-PCR with HTBI primers amplified the TCR CDR3 region. TCRdb called the multiplex PCR reads again in MiXCR, with one record for every CDR3 protein. The sample carries 620,000 or so distinct CDR3 sequences, roughly 14% recorded once. The specimen was blood. These receptors all come from a woman aged 45 to 65 with Graves' ophthalmopathy.

Many counts were recorded for this clonotype. The chain links TRBV9 to TRBJ1-2; 8 positions agree with TRBD1. CDR1 is SGDLS, CDR2 YYNGEE, per germline. CDR3 length: 14 amino acids. V trimming: 4 bases; J trimming: 7 bases; junction bases outside the gene matches: 9. The CDR3 DNA is TGTGCCAGCAGCCCCTTAGGGACAGGTGGTGGCTACACCTTC. It translates to CASSPLGTGGGYTF.

This clonotype was counted between two and nine times. The V call is TRBV11-2, the J call TRBJ2-3; D remains ambiguous. The CDR3 is 17 residues long. Trimming stripped 5 bases from V and 2 bases from J, with 20 bases between. From germline, CDR1 is SGHAT and CDR2 FQNNGV. CDR3 protein: CASSPGTVNFYTDTQYF. Written as DNA, the CDR3 is TGTGCCAGCAGCCCCGGAACAGTGAACTTCTACACAGATACGCAGTATTTT.

The chain employs TRBV11-2 and TRBJ2-4; 12 positions match TRBD1. With 1 base clipped from V and 1 base from J, the junction kept 5 bases outside the gene matches. CDR3 size: 18 residues. Germline CDR1 reads SGHAT; CDR2 reads FQNNGV. Written as DNA, the CDR3 is TGTGCCAGCAGCTTAGTTGGGACAGGGGGCTTTGCCAAAAACATTCAGTACTTC. Amino acids: CASSLVGTGGFAKNIQYF.

This clonotype was counted only a few times. The chain uses TRBV6-2 or TRBV6-3 and TRBJ2-1; no clear D gene. Germline V gene lookup returns CDR1 MNHEY and CDR2 SVGEGT. Trimming cost V 10 bases and J 6 bases, with 10 bases left between them. CDR3 size: 11 residues. For the CDR3, the DNA is TGTGCCACCATGGGCGGCAATGAGCAGTTCTTC. Residues: CATMGGNEQFF.

This clonotype was counted many times. The genes are TRBV20-1 and TRBJ2-3; a possible D gene is TRBD2 (6 bases). V was trimmed by 5 bases and J by 7 bases, leaving 16 bases between them. The CDR3 totals 13 residues. The germline CDR1 and CDR2 sequences are DFQATT and SNEGSKA (reference sequence). The CDR3 is CSAGGTLRNTQYF. CDR3 DNA: TGCAGTGCTGGCGGGACTCTCCGGAATACGCAGTATTTT.

The chain combines TRBV7-9 with TRBJ1-2, with D possibly TRBD1 on 5 matching bases. The CDR3 consists of 18 residues. The germline V and J ends were trimmed by 1 base and 0 bases, with 18 bases remaining between them. The V gene's germline CDR1 is SEHNR and CDR2 FQNEAQ (reference sequence). CDR3 nucleotides: TGTGCCAGCAGCTTAGGGGGTGGACAAAACTCCGCTAACTATGGCTACACCTTC. Its protein product is CASSLGGGQNSANYGYTF.

The V gene is TRBV4-2, the J gene TRBJ1-3, with a possible D match to TRBD1 (6 bases). The V end was cut by 1 base, the J end by 1 base, with 14 bases between. CDR1 is LGHNA, CDR2 YNFKEQ, per germline. The CDR3 loop spans 17 amino acids. CDR3: CASSQVVNRASGNTIYF. The CDR3 bases are TGTGCCAGCAGCCAAGTCGTTAACAGGGCGTCTGGAAACACCATATATTTT.

The V gene is TRBV9, the J gene TRBJ1-1, with no clear D. The CDR3 has 14 residues. Germline assignment: CDR1 SGDLS and CDR2 YYNGEE. V lost 0 bases, J lost 5 bases, and 11 bases lay in between. CDR3 region: CASSVDVGGTEAFF. The DNA for the CDR3 is TGTGCCAGCAGCGTAGACGTAGGTGGGACTGAAGCTTTCTTT. Supplemented by reference TRBV9 and TRBJ1-1, the full variable domain reads DSGVTQTPKHLITATGQRVTLRCSPRSGDLSVYWYQQSLDQGLQFLIQYYNGEERAKGNILERFSAQQFPDLHSELNLSSLELGDSALYFCASSVDVGGTEAFFGQGTRLTVV.

This clonotype was observed many times. The genes are TRBV28 and TRBJ1-1; weak D call: TRBD1 (5 bases). CDR1 and CDR2 (germline): MDHEN, SYDVKM. The CDR3 contains 10 residues. The CDR3 DNA reads as TGTGCAACCGGGACCCTAGAAGCTTTCTTT. Its protein is CATGTLEAFF.

The V and J genes are TRBV6-1 and TRBJ1-2; D is undetermined. Germline V gene lookup returns CDR1 MNHNS and CDR2 SASEGT. CDR3 length: 15 residues. The germline V and J ends were trimmed by 6 bases and 3 bases, with 17 bases remaining between them. This CDR3 is CASSPEVAPYYGYTF. CDR3 DNA sequence: TGTGCCAGCAGCCCGGAGGTTGCCCCGTACTATGGCTACACCTTC.

This clonotype showed up just once. V and J are TRBV5-1 and TRBJ1-2; D is possibly TRBD1 (6 bases). The CDR3 runs to 14 residues. The V and J ends lost 3 bases and 7 bases respectively, with 16 bases between them. Germline V lookup: CDR1 SGHRS, CDR2 YFSETQ. In DNA form, the CDR3 reads TGCGCCAGCAGCTCCGGGGACAATGACTTTGGCTACACCTTC. This sequence encodes CASSSGDNDFGYTF.

This clonotype was picked up many times. The gene calls are TRBV5-1 and TRBJ2-3, with D possibly matching TRBD2 (5 bases). CDR1 is SGHRS and CDR2 is YFSETQ in the germline V gene. V was trimmed by 0 bases and J by 4 bases, leaving 15 bases between them. This CDR3 has 16 amino acids. The CDR3 sequence is CASSLAGVTNPDTQYF. The CDR3 DNA follows: TGCGCCAGCAGCTTGGCCGGGGTCACTAACCCAGATACGCAGTATTTT.

This clonotype was recorded many times. The chain recombines TRBV12-3 or TRBV12-4 with TRBJ2-7; 7 nucleotides match TRBD1. Trimming at V came to 5 bases and at J to 0 bases, leaving 10 bases not matched to a gene. This CDR3 contains 16 residues. CDR3 in DNA: TGTGCCAGCAGTCACCTGGGACAGAGTATCTCCTACGAGCAGTACTTC. Its protein is CASSHLGQSISYEQYF.

This clonotype was counted many times. V is TRBV3-1 and J is TRBJ2-1, with D possibly TRBD2 on 6 matching bases. Between the trimmed V and J ends, which lost 4 bases and 7 bases, there was a span of 14 bases. This CDR3 comprises 14 residues. Per the germline V gene, CDR1 is LGHDT and CDR2 is YNNKEL (reference sequence). The CDR3 loop reads CASSPMGGGNEQFF. CDR3 in DNA: TGTGCCAGCAGCCCCATGGGGGGTGGAAATGAGCAGTTCTTC.

About this clonotype: This may arise from a read error, as a much more abundant clone is one base away. The V call is TRBV11-1, the J call TRBJ2-7; a weak D match, TRBD1 (5 bases). There are 14 residues in the CDR3. The V gene lost 3 bases and the J gene lost 6 bases, with 15 bases spanning the gap. CDR1 is SGHAT, CDR2 FQDESV, per germline (reference sequence). In DNA, the CDR3 is TGTGCCAGCAGCTTCGGGCAGGGTAGGGCCGAGCAGTACTTC. As protein: CASSFGQGRAEQYF. Full variable domain (missing parts from reference TRBV11-1 and TRBJ2-7): EAEVAQSPRYKITEKSQAVAFWCDPISGHATLYWYRQILGQGPELLVQFQDESVVDDSQLPKDRFSAERLKGVDSTLKIQPAELGDSAMYLCASSFGQGRAEQYFGPGTRLTVT.

This clonotype occurred many times. This chain uses TRBV7-2 with TRBJ1-5; D not resolved. In germline, CDR1 is SGHTA, CDR2 FQGNSA. Trimming shortened V by 2 bases and J by 3 bases, and 8 bases separated the two germline ends. CDR3 length equals 14 residues. The DNA for the CDR3 is TGTGCCAGCAGCTTAAGGTTACTCAATCAGCCCCAGCATTTT. Residues: CASSLRLLNQPQHF.

With respect to this clonotype: A read error may be the cause here, since a much bigger clone is one base away. The V call is TRBV6-1, the J call TRBJ2-4, with D perhaps matching TRBD1 or TRBD2 (5 bases each). Trimming removed 7 bases from V and 9 bases from J, with 22 bases in between. The germline CDR1 and CDR2 sequences are MNHNS and SASEGT. The CDR3 is 15 residues long. In DNA form, the CDR3 reads TGTGCCAGCAAGACGTCTCTGCCGAGGGGTGGCATTCAGTACTTC. Its protein product is CASKTSLPRGGIQYF.

In this sample, this clonotype turned up many times. V gene TRBV6-6 combines with J gene TRBJ1-2, with 8 bases matching TRBD1. The germline V gene encodes CDR1 MNHNY and CDR2 SVGAGI (reference sequence). The CDR3 has 16 residues. The V segment lost 2 bases and the J segment 4 bases; nucleotides outside the gene matches: 9. CDR3 region: CASSYVSNGQGYGYTF. DNA for the CDR3: TGTGCCAGCAGTTACGTTTCGAATGGACAGGGCTATGGCTACACCTTC.

The table lists this clonotype with many counts. This rearrangement joins TRBV28 to TRBJ2-1; 12 bases align to TRBD1. CDR1 and CDR2 (germline): MDHEN, SYDVKM. CDR3 size: 17 residues. Trimming removed 4 bases from V and 2 bases from J; junction bases left unmatched: 6. CDR3 sequence reads: CASSSGQGARPYNEQFF. DNA for the CDR3: TGTGCCAGCAGTTCGGGACAGGGGGCGCGTCCCTACAATGAGCAGTTCTTC.

Notes on this clonotype: This may be a read error: a much more frequent sequence differs by one nucleotide. V usage is TRBV18 and J usage is TRBJ1-1; 7 bases line up with TRBD1. The CDR3 is 17 residues long. Germline values: CDR1 KGHSH, CDR2 LQKENI. After removal of 0 bases from V and 5 bases from J, the junction contained 12 bases not matched to a gene. The CDR3 loop reads CASSPPWYRGRETEAFF. CDR3 coding DNA: TGTGCCAGCTCACCACCCTGGTACAGGGGAAGGGAAACTGAAGCTTTCTTT.

Many counts were recorded for this clonotype. The J gene is TRBJ1-1, the V gene TRBV29-1; no clear D gene. Germline CDR1 SQVTM, CDR2 ANQGSEA. V was cut by 6 bases and J by 1 base, with 6 bases left in between. This CDR3 is 11 amino acids long. CDR3 residues: CSVATNTEAFF. The CDR3 DNA follows: TGCAGCGTAGCGACGAACACTGAAGCTTTCTTT.

The chain is built from TRBV6-2 or TRBV6-3 and TRBJ2-7; 10 bases align to TRBD2. Germline V CDR1 and CDR2: MNHEY, SVGEGT. V lost 3 bases to trimming and J lost 5 bases; unmatched junction nucleotides: 10. The CDR3 runs 16 residues. The CDR3 here is CASSYSQREGRNEQYF. The CDR3, as DNA: TGTGCCAGCAGTTATTCACAGCGGGAGGGCCGGAACGAGCAGTACTTC.

This clonotype was detected many times. The rearrangement joins TRBV27 to TRBJ1-1, with D possibly TRBD1 on 5 matching bases. Germline CDR1 MNHEY, CDR2 SMNVEV (reference sequence). Trimming removed 5 bases from V and 4 bases from J, with 23 bases in between. The length of the CDR3 is 17 residues. The CDR3 spells CASSPEGGGIESTEAFF. CDR3 in DNA: TGTGCCAGCAGTCCCGAGGGTGGGGGGATTGAGAGCACTGAAGCTTTCTTT.